These T cell receptor beta chains were read from a single sample in a study of Graves' ophthalmopathy and Graves' hyperthyroidism. TCRdb re-called the multiplex PCR reads with MiXCR, one entry per CDR3 protein. Found here are about 500,000 distinct CDR3 sequences, roughly an eighth of them singletons; the top ten hold 8% to 10%. Material for sequencing was blood. The receptors were gathered from a young woman with Graves' ophthalmopathy. The CDR3 runs from the conserved cysteine through the conserved F or W. A D gene is named only where the DNA matches it firmly. Part of the rows lack a size; the others show once, few, many or a class for expanded clones.

.	TRBV6-5	many	TRBJ1-6	CASSHRLEDSPLHF	TGTGCCAGCAGTCACAGGCTCGAGGATTCACCCCTCCACTTT
.	TRBV19	many	TRBJ1-1	CASSIGGRSTEAFF	TGTGCCAGTAGTATAGGTGGCAGAAGCACTGAAGCTTTCTTT
.	TRBV20-1	many	TRBJ2-7	CSARPGRPWSYEQYF	TGCAGTGCTAGGCCCGGACGGCCTTGGTCCTACGAGCAGTACTTC
TRBD1	TRBV12-3/TRBV12-4	many	TRBJ2-7	CASSHRGVEQYF	TGTGCCAGCAGTCACAGGGGGGTCGAGCAGTACTTC
.	TRBV4-1	few	TRBJ2-5	CASSQEGRGGMETQYF	TGCGCCAGCAGCCAAGAAGGCAGGGGCGGAATGGAGACCCAGTACTTC
.	TRBV24-1	many	TRBJ1-1	CATSDFKGAEAFF	TGTGCCACCAGTGATTTTAAAGGGGCTGAAGCTTTCTTT
TRBD1	TRBV6-2/TRBV6-3	many	TRBJ2-2	CASGRGTANTGELFF	TGTGCCAGCGGCAGGGGGACCGCGAACACCGGGGAGCTGTTTTTT
.	TRBV12-3/TRBV12-4	many	TRBJ2-5	CASSFRVSQETQYF	TGTGCCAGCAGCTTCAGGGTTTCCCAAGAGACCCAGTACTTC
TRBD1	TRBV19	.	TRBJ2-7	CASSRIPGQGSYEQYF	TGTGCCAGTAGTAGAATACCGGGACAGGGCTCCTACGAGCAGTACTTC
TRBD2	TRBV7-2	.	TRBJ2-5	CASSRDYQTQYF	TGTGCCAGCAGCCGGGACTATCAGACCCAGTACTTC
TRBD2	TRBV24-1	many	TRBJ2-7	CATSDPGGEQYF	TGTGCCACCAGTGACCCGGGGGGTGAGCAGTACTTC
.	TRBV12-3/TRBV12-4	many	TRBJ1-2	CASRRGVFGYGYTF	TGTGCCAGCAGAAGGGGGGTGTTCGGCTATGGCTACACCTTC
TRBD1	TRBV12-3/TRBV12-4	many	TRBJ2-7	CASSSRGPSSYEQYF	TGTGCCAGCAGTTCAAGGGGGCCCTCCTCCTACGAGCAGTACTTC
.	TRBV3-1	few	TRBJ1-3	CASSQDLSSLSGNTIYF	TGTGCCAGCAGCCAAGATCTCAGCAGCCTCTCTGGAAACACCATATATTTT
TRBD1	TRBV6-2/TRBV6-3	many	TRBJ1-5	CASSYSRDSYNQPQHF	TGTGCCAGCAGTTATTCACGGGACAGCTACAATCAGCCCCAGCATTTT
TRBD1	TRBV6-5	many	TRBJ2-7	CASSYSMPGQGHYEQYF	TGTGCCAGCAGTTACTCGATGCCGGGACAGGGTCACTACGAGCAGTACTTC
TRBD1	TRBV28	many	TRBJ1-5	CASSPGTAYQPQHF	TGTGCCAGCAGCCCCGGGACAGCTTATCAGCCCCAGCATTTT
.	TRBV27	many	TRBJ2-7	CASWGGREQYF	TGTGCCAGCTGGGGGGGGCGCGAGCAGTACTTC
.	TRBV28	.	TRBJ1-5	CASITGLLGGYGQPQHF	TGTGCCAGCATCACAGGACTTTTAGGGGGATATGGTCAGCCCCAGCATTTT
.	TRBV25-1	many	TRBJ1-2	CASSVGVGYGYTF	TGTGCCAGCAGTGTAGGGGTTGGCTATGGCTACACCTTC
TRBD1	TRBV20-1	many	TRBJ1-2	CSARGIGTGANYGYTF	TGCAGTGCTAGAGGAATCGGGACAGGTGCTAACTATGGCTACACCTTC
.	TRBV30	few	TRBJ2-7	CAWSRPSRSSEQYF	TGTGCCTGGAGTCGTCCCAGCCGGTCGAGCGAGCAGTACTTC
.	TRBV28	many	TRBJ2-6	CASSLYVSGANVLTF	TGTGCCAGCAGTTTATACGTCTCTGGGGCCAACGTCCTGACTTTC
TRBD1	TRBV28	many	TRBJ1-2	CASSLAGQAGFGYTF	TGTGCCAGCAGTTTAGCGGGACAGGCAGGATTTGGCTACACCTTC
.	TRBV28	many	TRBJ1-1	CASSTGQRTAEAFF	TGTGCCAGCAGTACGGGACAAAGGACCGCTGAAGCTTTCTTT
.	TRBV9	few	TRBJ2-7	CASSVESGVSYEQYF	TGTGCCAGCAGCGTAGAGTCAGGGGTTTCTTACGAGCAGTACTTC
.	TRBV11-1	few	TRBJ1-3	CASRSLAGGSSGNTIYF	TGTGCCAGCAGGTCCCTGGCGGGGGGGTCCTCTGGAAACACCATATATTTT
TRBD2	TRBV9	many	TRBJ2-5	CASSVASGRAGFQETQYF	TGTGCCAGCAGCGTAGCGAGCGGGAGGGCAGGCTTCCAAGAGACCCAGTACTTC
TRBD2	TRBV10-3	many	TRBJ2-7	CAISREGRGRTYEQYF	TGTGCCATCAGTAGAGAAGGGAGGGGAAGGACCTACGAGCAGTACTTC
.	TRBV29-1	many	TRBJ2-5	CSAPGVETQYF	TGCAGCGCACCAGGGGTAGAGACCCAGTACTTC
.	TRBV19	many	TRBJ1-2	CASTPAGFHGYTF	TGTGCCAGTACCCCCGCGGGGTTCCATGGCTACACCTTC
.	TRBV6-5	many	TRBJ1-2	CASSYSTGGVYGYTF	TGTGCCAGCAGTTACTCGACAGGCGGGGTCTATGGCTACACCTTC
.	TRBV12-3/TRBV12-4	many	TRBJ1-1	CASRWGRWTEAFF	TGTGCCAGCAGATGGGGGAGGTGGACTGAAGCTTTCTTT
TRBD1	TRBV12-3/TRBV12-4	many	TRBJ1-1	CASRLGQGGEAAFF	TGTGCCAGCAGACTTGGACAGGGAGGAGAGGCAGCTTTCTTT
.	TRBV16	many	TRBJ2-7	CASSHLNYEQYF	TGTGCCAGCAGCCACCTCAACTACGAGCAGTACTTC
.	TRBV13	many	TRBJ2-7	CASSMNVQGREQYF	TGTGCCAGCAGTATGAACGTTCAGGGGCGGGAGCAGTACTTC
.	TRBV12-3/TRBV12-4	.	TRBJ2-5	CASSSQGGVAETQYF	TGTGCCAGCAGTTCCCAAGGGGGGGTTGCTGAGACCCAGTACTTC
TRBD1	TRBV12-5	few	TRBJ1-1	CASEWTGSSEAFF	TGTGCTAGTGAATGGACAGGGTCGAGTGAAGCTTTCTTT
.	TRBV6-5	many	TRBJ2-5	CASSYSPGAQQETQYF	TGTGCCAGCAGTTACTCGCCAGGAGCACAACAAGAGACCCAGTACTTC
.	TRBV6-1	.	TRBJ1-5	CASRTGEGSQPQHF	TGTGCCAGCAGAACCGGAGAGGGGAGTCAGCCCCAGCATTTT
.	TRBV20-1	many	TRBJ1-5	CSARVGEQPQHF	TGCAGTGCTAGGGTGGGGGAACAGCCCCAGCATTTT
TRBD1	TRBV9	.	TRBJ1-1	CASSPRQGPNEAFF	TGTGCCAGCAGCCCGCGACAGGGACCAAATGAAGCTTTCTTT
TRBD2	TRBV6-1	few	TRBJ2-7	CASSEREAYSYEQYF	TGTGCCAGCAGTGAACGGGAGGCATACTCCTACGAGCAGTACTTC
.	TRBV7-2	many	TRBJ1-3	CASSTRPGNTIYF	TGTGCCAGCAGCACGCGACCGGGAAACACCATATATTTT
.	TRBV27	many	TRBJ2-2	CASSYYRDLGTGELFF	TGTGCCAGCAGTTATTACCGGGACCTGGGGACCGGGGAGCTGTTTTTT
.	TRBV6-1	many	TRBJ1-1	CASSMGRKGTEAFF	TGTGCCAGCAGTATGGGACGGAAGGGCACTGAAGCTTTCTTT